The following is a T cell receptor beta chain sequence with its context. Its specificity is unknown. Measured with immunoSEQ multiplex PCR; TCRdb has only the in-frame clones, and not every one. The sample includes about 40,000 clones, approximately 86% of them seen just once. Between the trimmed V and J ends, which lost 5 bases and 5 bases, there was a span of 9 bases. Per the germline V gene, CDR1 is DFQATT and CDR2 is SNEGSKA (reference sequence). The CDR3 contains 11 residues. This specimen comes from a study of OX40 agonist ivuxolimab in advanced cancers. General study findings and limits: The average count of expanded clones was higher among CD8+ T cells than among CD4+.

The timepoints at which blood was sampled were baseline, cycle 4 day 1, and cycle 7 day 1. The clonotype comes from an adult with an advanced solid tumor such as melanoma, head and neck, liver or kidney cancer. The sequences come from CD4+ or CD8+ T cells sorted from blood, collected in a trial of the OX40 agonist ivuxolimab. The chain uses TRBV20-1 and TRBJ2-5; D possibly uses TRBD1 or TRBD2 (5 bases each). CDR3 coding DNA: TGCAGTGCTTGGTGGGGGGAGACCCAGTACTTC. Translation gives CSAWWGETQYF.